Below, 27 T cell receptor beta chains from the same sample are listed, as sequenced in a study of blood T cell repertoires in COVID-19. Clones were sequenced by immunoSEQ multiplex PCR, and TCRdb holds only the in-frame ones, with some missing. The sample yields about 140,000 clones, around four fifths seen once. The sample comprised PBMCs or T cells enriched from blood (not recorded which). Receptor source: a man between 65 and 85 years old who had been exposed to COVID-19.

The chain links TRBV2 to TRBJ1-5, with D unclear. Germline values: CDR1 SNHLY, CDR2 FYNNEI. The CDR3 is made up of 14 amino acids. With 5 bases removed from V and 0 bases from J, the gap between germline ends came to 8 bases. The CDR3 loop is CASSLLSSNQPQHF. As DNA, the CDR3 is TGTGCCAGCAGTCTACTAAGTAGCAATCAGCCCCAGCATTTT.

The V call is TRBV25-1, the J call TRBJ2-5, with D perhaps matching TRBD1 (6 bases). With 4 bases removed from V and 5 bases from J, the gap between germline ends came to 14 bases. The germline CDR1 and CDR2 sequences are MGHDK and SYGVNS. The CDR3 spans 14 residues. The CDR3 nucleotides read TGTGCCAGCAGTGCAACAGGGTCTGGGGAGACCCAGTACTTC. Its protein product is CASSATGSGETQYF.

In this sample, this clone turned up once. V usage is TRBV7-8 and J usage is TRBJ1-2; 8 bases align to TRBD1. The CDR3 is 16 residues long. V trimming: 5 bases; J trimming: 0 bases; junction bases outside the gene matches: 8. Looked up from germline, CDR1 is SGHVS and CDR2 is FQNEAQ. The CDR3: CASSPRTGSPNYGYTF. CDR3 nucleotide sequence: TGTGCCAGCAGCCCTCGGACAGGGTCCCCTAACTATGGCTACACCTTC.

The chain employs TRBV25-1 and TRBJ1-2, with 9 positions matching TRBD1. The CDR3 has 12 residues. The J segment lost 8 bases and the V segment lost 6 bases, leaving 4 bases of the junction unmatched. Germline assignment: CDR1 MGHDK and CDR2 SYGVNS. The CDR3 sequence: CASRGQGGGYTF. Here the CDR3 DNA reads TGTGCCAGCAGGGGACAGGGCGGCGGCTACACCTTC.

This clone turned up a few times. The chain combines TRBV6-2 or TRBV6-3 with TRBJ2-1; 12 nucleotides align to TRBD2. V dropped 4 bases and J dropped 9; count of bases not matched to a gene: 7. The germline gives CDR1 MNHEY, CDR2 SVGEGT. This CDR3 spans 15 amino acids. The CDR3 is CASSWTSGVGVEQFF. The CDR3 DNA follows: TGTGCCAGCAGTTGGACTAGCGGGGTGGGTGTTGAGCAGTTCTTC.

This sequence joins TRBV5-4 and TRBJ1-6; TRBD1 aligns across 8 bases. The ends lost 5 bases at V and 7 bases at J; junction bases unmatched: 8. The CDR3 runs 15 residues. Germline loops: CDR1 SGHNT, CDR2 YYREEE (reference sequence). The DNA for the CDR3 is TGTGCCAGCAGTTGGGACAGGTCTGGGAATTCACCCCTCCACTTT. As protein: CASSWDRSGNSPLHF.

The chain uses TRBV5-8 and TRBJ2-7, with 7 bases lining up with TRBD2. Germline V CDR1 and CDR2: SGHTS, YDEGEE. The CDR3 runs 15 residues. J lost 3 bases, V lost 0 bases, and 6 bases had no gene match. CDR3 nucleotides: TGTGCCAGCAGCTTGGTCGCTAGCGGAAACTACGAGCAGTACTTC. Protein product: CASSLVASGNYEQYF.

This chain joins TRBV27 and TRBJ2-7, with a possible D match to TRBD1 (5 bases). V shed 5 bases and J shed 1 base, with 12 bases lying between them. The CDR3 length is 14 residues. Germline-derived CDR1 and CDR2 are MNHEY and SMNVEV (reference sequence). The CDR3 loop reads CASSHDSLSYEQYF. CDR3 coding DNA: TGTGCCAGCAGTCATGACAGCCTATCCTACGAGCAGTACTTC.

The genes are TRBV3-1 (or the pseudogene TRBV3-2) and TRBJ1-1; D not resolved. Germline CDR1 LGHDT, CDR2 YNNKEL (reference sequence). The CDR3 is 15 residues long. The V end lost 1 base, the J end lost 0 bases, and 9 bases lay between the germline ends. The CDR3 here is CASSQASYMNTEAFF. For the CDR3, the DNA is TGTGCCAGCAGCCAAGCGAGCTATATGAACACTGAAGCTTTCTTT.

The table lists this clone with a few counts. The chain is built from TRBV3-1 (or the pseudogene TRBV3-2) and TRBJ1-6; 9 bases align to TRBD1. This CDR3 region has 15 residues. Germline V CDR1 and CDR2: LGHDT, YNNKEL (reference sequence). With V trimmed by 4 bases and J by 7 bases, 5 bases remained unmatched. CDR3: CASSPGQGPNSPLHF. CDR3 bases: TGTGCCAGCAGCCCGGGACAGGGCCCAAATTCACCCCTCCACTTT.

This clone was seen just once. The gene calls are TRBV10-2 and TRBJ2-2; 7 nucleotides line up with TRBD1. Unmatched junction bases numbered 16, after V lost 7 bases and J lost 5 bases. Germline V gives CDR1 WSHSY, CDR2 SAAADI. This CDR3 is 17 amino acids long. CDR3 in amino acids: CASTASNRGTITGELFF. CDR3 nucleotide sequence: TGCGCCAGCACCGCTTCCAACAGGGGAACAATAACCGGGGAGCTGTTTTTT.

The chain uses TRBV9 and TRBJ2-7, with 7 bases aligning to TRBD1. J gave up 11 bases and V 5 bases, and 7 bases lay outside the gene matches. The CDR3 runs 11 residues. CDR1 and CDR2 (germline): SGDLS, YYNGEE. The CDR3 region is CASSSGDRKYF. As DNA, the CDR3 is TGTGCCAGCAGTAGTGGGGACAGAAAGTACTTC.

The V gene is TRBV3-1 (or the pseudogene TRBV3-2), the J gene TRBJ1-1; possible D gene TRBD1, 5 bases. The CDR3 sequence is 12 residues long. Germline CDR1 and CDR2: LGHDT and YNNKEL (reference sequence). Trimming left V 4 bases short and J 4 bases short, with 7 bases between. The DNA of the CDR3 is TGTGCCAGCAGCCTTAGGGGCACTGAAGCTTTCTTT. Translated, it gives CASSLRGTEAFF.

The chain is built from TRBV4-1 and TRBJ1-4; tentatively, D is TRBD1 (6 bases). In germline, CDR1 is MGHRA, CDR2 YSYEKL. This CDR3 contains 15 residues. V was shortened by 0 bases and J by 11 bases, with 16 bases between the two germline ends. The CDR3 loop reads CASSQDPQGSGKLFF. In DNA, the CDR3 is TGCGCCAGCAGCCAAGATCCCCAGGGGTCGGGGAAACTGTTTTTT.

This clone has only a few counts. The V gene is TRBV5-1, the J gene TRBJ2-1; TRBD1 might be the D (6 bases). This CDR3 is built from 14 residues. Germline-derived CDR1 and CDR2 are SGHRS and YFSETQ. Trimming cost V 4 bases and J 1 base, with 9 bases left between them. CDR3 amino acids: CASSAGTSYNEQFF. In nucleotides, the CDR3 is TGCGCCAGCAGCGCCGGGACATCCTACAATGAGCAGTTCTTC.

V is TRBV2 and J is TRBJ2-7; TRBD1 might be the D (5 bases). Per the germline V gene, CDR1 is SNHLY and CDR2 is FYNNEI. The CDR3 loop spans 17 amino acids. Deletions cut 2 bases from V and 4 bases from J, with 21 bases between. The CDR3 spells CASSESGQQKLRYEQYF. The CDR3, as DNA: TGTGCCAGCAGTGAATCCGGACAACAAAAACTCCGTTACGAGCAGTACTTC.

The DNA for the CDR3 is TGCGCCAGCAGCTCCGGGACAGGGGACTCTGGAAACACCATATATTTT. It translates to CASSSGTGDSGNTIYF. V and J are TRBV5-1 and TRBJ1-3; 10 bases align to TRBD1. With V trimmed by 3 bases and J by 0 bases, 3 bases remained unmatched. Germline V lookup: CDR1 SGHRS, CDR2 YFSETQ. The CDR3 runs to 16 residues.

V and J are TRBV7-2 and TRBJ2-7, with TRBD1 matching 7 bases. The CDR3 is made up of 14 amino acids. The V gene end was trimmed by 4 bases and the J gene end by 3 bases; junction bases not matched to a gene: 6. Germline CDR1 and CDR2: SGHTA and FQGNSA. The CDR3 protein is CASSSGQARYEQYF. The CDR3 DNA follows: TGTGCCAGCAGCTCCGGACAGGCCCGCTACGAGCAGTACTTC.

The genes are TRBV7-7 and TRBJ2-5; 15 bases align to TRBD2. The germline V gene has CDR1 SSHAT and CDR2 FNYEAQ (reference sequence). Germline trimming cut 5 bases from V and 5 bases from J; bases unmatched to any gene: 6. This CDR3 spans 16 amino acids. CDR3: CASSGGLAGGLETQYF. CDR3 in DNA: TGTGCCAGCAGCGGAGGACTAGCGGGGGGGCTGGAGACCCAGTACTTC.

The chain employs TRBV28 and TRBJ1-4; D not resolved. Trimming pared 5 bases from V and 7 bases from J, leaving 14 bases between. Germline assignment: CDR1 MDHEN and CDR2 SYDVKM. This CDR3 spans 14 amino acids. CDR3 in amino acids: CASSSGVLSEKLFF. CDR3 nucleotides: TGTGCCAGCAGTAGCGGGGTTTTAAGTGAAAAACTGTTTTTT.

This clone was recorded a few times. The chain uses TRBV7-9 and TRBJ1-1; no reliable D call. In germline, CDR1 is SEHNR, CDR2 FQNEAQ (reference sequence). The CDR3 is made up of 13 amino acids. V gave up 2 bases and J gave up 7 bases, with 11 bases separating them. This chain's CDR3 is CASSLFRGFEAFF. For the CDR3, the DNA is TGTGCCAGCAGCTTATTTAGAGGGTTTGAAGCTTTCTTT.

The chain carries TRBV24-1 and TRBJ1-4, with D perhaps matching TRBD1 (6 bases). Trimming left V 3 bases short and J 4 bases short, with 11 bases between. Per the germline V gene, CDR1 is KGHDR and CDR2 is SFDVKD. The CDR3 length is 15 residues. DNA for the CDR3: TGTGCCACCAGTGATCCCAGGGGAGATAATGAAAAACTGTTTTTT. Translated, it gives CATSDPRGDNEKLFF.

CDR3 in DNA: TGCGCCAGCAGCCAAGCCCCCGGGACTAGCGGGGCGAGCTCCTACAATGAGCAGTTCTTC. Residues: CASSQAPGTSGASSYNEQFF. V and J are TRBV4-3 and TRBJ2-1, with 13 positions matching TRBD2. Germline values: CDR1 LGHNA, CDR2 YSLEER. J lost 0 bases, V lost 1 base, and 9 bases had no gene match. The CDR3 loop spans 20 amino acids.

The chain has TRBV27 and TRBJ2-5; 12 positions match TRBD2. Germline V gene sequence: CDR1 MNHEY, CDR2 SMNVEV (reference sequence). CDR3 size: 15 residues. V lost 5 bases and J lost 13; bases outside the gene matches: 14. The CDR3 coding sequence is TGTGCCAGCAGTCCAATGACTAGCGGGGGAGGGTTTCTGTACTTC. Protein sequence: CASSPMTSGGGFLYF.

The chain recombines TRBV5-1 with TRBJ1-5, with D possibly being TRBD1 (5 bases). This CDR3 contains 14 residues. Germline V gene data show CDR1 as SGHRS and CDR2 as YFSETQ. V was cut by 0 bases and J by 8 bases, with 12 bases left in between. The CDR3 reads CASSLGAGLEPQHF. CDR3 bases: TGCGCCAGCAGCTTGGGGGCAGGGTTGGAGCCCCAGCATTTT.

The chain is built from TRBV11-2 and TRBJ1-1; D is unclear. The CDR3 totals 14 residues. V was clipped by 2 bases and J by 5 bases, with 12 bases between them. Germline loops: CDR1 SGHAT, CDR2 FQNNGV. The CDR3 loop is CASSLRPGGTEAFF. CDR3 sequence (DNA): TGTGCCAGCAGCTTACGTCCGGGAGGGACTGAAGCTTTCTTT.

This chain joins TRBV3-1 (or the pseudogene TRBV3-2) and TRBJ1-4; D is ambiguous. The CDR3 is 13 amino acids. Germline-derived CDR1 and CDR2 are LGHDT and YNNKEL (reference sequence). Trimming removed 1 base at V and 6 bases at J, with 6 bases between. The CDR3 is CASSQVQDEKLFF. CDR3 bases: TGTGCCAGCAGCCAAGTACAAGATGAAAAACTGTTTTTT.